Listed below are T cell receptor beta chains from one sample, sequenced in a study of blood T cell repertoires in COVID-19. This table comes from immunoSEQ multiplex PCR, and its TCRdb copy is limited to in-frame clones, with some not included. The repertoire consists of about 170,000 clones, with around four fifths occurring once and the leading ten covering about 14%. Sequenced sample: peripheral blood. These receptors came from a woman aged 65 to 85 with COVID-19, enrolled during active disease. Both conserved end residues are part of each CDR3. A clone size is listed for some rows: how often the clone was seen (once, few, many), or a class if it is expanded.

>TRBV12-5|12|TRBJ1-1|NA
CASGLLGTEAFF
>TRBV18|12|TRBJ1-6|NA
CASSGQNSPLHF
>TRBV4-2|14|TRBJ2-2|NA
CASSQGGSTGELFF
>TRBV6-5|16|TRBJ2-2|NA
CASSYSDSWGAGELFF
>TRBV15|15|TRBJ2-2|once
CATSKRGRLAGELFF
>TRBV5-1|17|TRBJ1-1|NA
CASSLARPDRGNTEAFF
>TRBV18|13|TRBJ1-5|NA
CASSPGGDQPQHF
>TRBV28|15|TRBJ1-1|NA
CASSPSHRGGTEAFF
>TRBV27|13|TRBJ1-1|NA
CASSPGTLAEAFF
>TRBV3-1/TRBV3-2|12|TRBJ1-2|NA
CASGTALHGYTF
>TRBV28|15|TRBJ2-2|NA
CASSSTHRDTGELFF
>TRBV7-9|15|TRBJ1-5|NA
CASSLGQGHNQPQHF
>TRBV6-6|14|TRBJ1-4|NA
CASRDAGVGEKLFF
>TRBV15|14|TRBJ1-4|NA
CATGWGGTSEKLFF
>TRBV28|15|TRBJ2-3|NA
CASIERGRNTDTQYF
>TRBV28|14|TRBJ2-2|NA
CASITGDNTGELFF
>TRBV6-2/TRBV6-3|14|TRBJ2-7|NA
CASSPSGRVYEQYF
>TRBV5-1|20|TRBJ2-2|NA
CASSLARSGDPTLNTGELFF
>TRBV5-1|12|TRBJ1-2|NA
CASRGVDYGYTF